This note documents a single T cell receptor beta chain sequence. The sample comes from a study of cytomegalovirus exposure and HLA in healthy donors. V lost 5 bases, J lost 3 bases, and 17 bases stayed unmatched. Looked up from germline, CDR1 is LNHDA and CDR2 is SQIVND (reference sequence). The CDR3 is made up of 19 amino acids. It was with 60 Vbeta and 13 Jbeta primers that the PCR ran. Repertoires were generated with immunoSEQ multiplex PCR, while TCRdb's copy carries only in-frame clones and drops some. This sample has 200,000 to 250,000 clones, with more than 60% found just once. This TCR was sampled from a man aged 50 or older in good health and CMV-seronegative. Sequencing used PBMCs. The V and J genes are TRBV19 and TRBJ1-4, with 8 positions matching TRBD1. For the CDR3, the DNA is TGTGCCAGTAGTGCCCAGACGACGGGACAGGAAAAGTCTAATGAAAAACTGTTTTTT. Protein sequence: CASSAQTTGQEKSNEKLFF.